This TCR beta chain was documented in a study of blood T cell repertoires in COVID-19. Overall study: In each case, the material was cDNA or gDNA derived from T cells, B-cell-depleted T cells, or PBMCs.

The assay was immunoSEQ multiplex PCR, and TCRdb's table has in-frame clones only and misses some. This sample has about 230,000 clones, with roughly 88% found just once. The CDR3 runs to 12 residues. Trimming removed 8 bases from V and 2 bases from J, with 7 bases in between. Germline V CDR1 and CDR2: LNHDA, SQIVND (reference sequence). This TCR was sampled from a man aged 35-49 years with acute or convalescent COVID-19. This chain connects TRBV19 to TRBJ1-3; D gene unclear. The sequencing input was peripheral blood. Here the CDR3 DNA reads TGTGCCAGTGGCCCACCTGGAAACACCATATATTTT. Its protein is CASGPPGNTIYF.